The TCR beta chain under discussion was sequenced for a study of T cells in Graves' hyperthyroidism and ophthalmopathy. Study-wide points: Most clonotypes that expanded in the thyroid above 0.001 also showed up in blood.

The CDR3 totals 15 residues. CDR1 and CDR2 (germline): LNHDA, SQIVND (reference sequence). Trimming removed 5 bases from V and 2 bases from J; junction bases left unmatched: 9. RNA transcripts provided the source from which TCR beta CDR3 regions were amplified. HTBI primers were the set used in a first-round RT-PCR of the TCR CDR3. One entry per CDR3 protein, called by TCRdb with MiXCR from the multiplex PCR reads. The profile shows fewer than 600,000 distinct CDR3 sequences, around an eighth of them singletons. This clonotype was observed at least ten times. Antigen: not known. This clonotype was sampled from a woman in her late teens or twenties with Graves' hyperthyroidism. Sequenced input: blood. V is TRBV19 and J is TRBJ2-7; 7 positions agree with TRBD1. The CDR3, as DNA: TGTGCCAGTAGTGCCGGGACAGCCCTAACCTACGAGCAGTACTTC. Protein product: CASSAGTALTYEQYF. The full variable domain, completed using reference TRBV19 and TRBJ2-7, is DGGITQSPKYLFRKEGQNVTLSCEQNLNHDAMYWYRQDPGQGLRLIYYSQIVNDFQKGDIAEGYSVSREKKESFPLTVTSAQKNPTAFYLCASSAGTALTYEQYFGPGTRLTVT.